This T cell receptor beta chain comes out of a study of naive and memory T cell subsets. Study results and caveats: Possibly reflecting memory cells re-expressing CD45RA, a few larger clonotypes occurred in naive repertoires, especially CD8. Over 95% of naive TCR sequences appeared only once, unlike memory subsets. Gini index rose across naive, CM, EM and EMRA in CD4 and CD8.

CDR3 length equals 14 residues. Germline CDR1 and CDR2: SGHKS and YYEKEE (reference sequence). Trimming took off 4 bases at V and 4 bases at J, with 13 bases between the two ends. Comment on this clonotype: Its antigen is still unknown.

Both TRBC1 and TRBC2 were covered by a beta constant-region primer of two equimolar oligonucleotides. Nested alpha and beta constant-region primers with the SP2 primer drove four PCR rounds on ligated cDNA. TCRdb reprocessed the UMI-ligation and nested PCR reads via MiXCR and lists one record per CDR3 protein. This table has roughly 100,000 distinct CDR3 sequences, about 14% appearing once. Specimen: naive CD8+ T cells from blood. The source is a human donor in good health. The chain employs TRBV5-5 and TRBJ2-3; weak D call: TRBD1 (5 bases). The chain's CDR3 is CASSPPTEADTQYF. CDR3 nucleotides: TGTGCCAGCAGCCCGCCGACAGAAGCAGATACGCAGTATTTT. Full variable domain (rest looked up from reference TRBV5-5 and TRBJ2-3): DAGVTQSPTHLIKTRGQQVTLRCSPISGHKSVSWYQQVLGQGPQFIFQYYEKEERGRGNFPDRFSARQFPNYSSELNVNALLLGDSALYLCASSPPTEADTQYFGPGTRLTVL.